The clone carrying this T cell receptor beta chain was seen only a few times. This entry is derived from a study of blood T cell repertoires in COVID-19. Background on the study: PBMCs, B-cell-depleted T cells, or T cells provided the cDNA or gDNA that made up the material.

CDR3 length: 15 residues. Germline V gives CDR1 SGHDT, CDR2 YYEEEE. V was clipped by 6 bases and J by 7 bases; unmatched bases: 13. Profiling relied on immunoSEQ multiplex PCR, and the TCRdb table lists in-frame clones only, not all of them. The sample has some 360,000 clones, 80% to 90% seen once; the top ten hold about 2%. The specimen was peripheral blood. This chain links TRBV5-6 with TRBJ1-5; 7 nucleotides line up with TRBD1. This receptor was identified in a woman aged 55-69 years with COVID-19, enrolled during active disease. CDR3 residues: CASTSDREVSQPQHF. Written as DNA, the CDR3 is TGTGCCAGCACCTCAGACAGGGAGGTCTCCCAGCCCCAGCATTTT.